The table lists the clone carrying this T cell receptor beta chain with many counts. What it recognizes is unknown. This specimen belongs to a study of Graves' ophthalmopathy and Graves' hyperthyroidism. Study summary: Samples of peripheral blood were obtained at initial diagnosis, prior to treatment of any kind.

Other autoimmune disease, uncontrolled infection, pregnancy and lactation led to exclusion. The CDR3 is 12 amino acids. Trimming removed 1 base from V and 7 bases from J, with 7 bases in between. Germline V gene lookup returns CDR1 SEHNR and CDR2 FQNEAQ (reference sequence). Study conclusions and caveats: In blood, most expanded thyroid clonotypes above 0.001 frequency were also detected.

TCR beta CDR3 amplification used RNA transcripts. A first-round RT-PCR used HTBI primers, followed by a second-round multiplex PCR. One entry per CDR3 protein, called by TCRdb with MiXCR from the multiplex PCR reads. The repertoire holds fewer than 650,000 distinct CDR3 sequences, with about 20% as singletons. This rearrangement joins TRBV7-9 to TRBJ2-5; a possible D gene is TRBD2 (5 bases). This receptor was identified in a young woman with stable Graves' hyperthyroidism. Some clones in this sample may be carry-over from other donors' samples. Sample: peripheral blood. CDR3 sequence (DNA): TGTGCCAGCAGCTTAGACCGGGGGACCCAGTACTTC. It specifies CASSLDRGTQYF.